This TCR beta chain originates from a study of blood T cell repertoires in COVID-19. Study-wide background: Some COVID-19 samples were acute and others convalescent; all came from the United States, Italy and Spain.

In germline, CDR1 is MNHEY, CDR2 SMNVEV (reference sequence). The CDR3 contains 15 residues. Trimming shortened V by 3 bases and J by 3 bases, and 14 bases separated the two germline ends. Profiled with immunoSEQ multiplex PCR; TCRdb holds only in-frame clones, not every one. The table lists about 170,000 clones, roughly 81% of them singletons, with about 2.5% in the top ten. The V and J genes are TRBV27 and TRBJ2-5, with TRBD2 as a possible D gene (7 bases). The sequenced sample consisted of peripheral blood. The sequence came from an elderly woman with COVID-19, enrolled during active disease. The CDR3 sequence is CASSFQGRGKETQYF. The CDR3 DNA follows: TGTGCCAGCAGTTTCCAGGGGCGGGGGAAAGAGACCCAGTACTTC.